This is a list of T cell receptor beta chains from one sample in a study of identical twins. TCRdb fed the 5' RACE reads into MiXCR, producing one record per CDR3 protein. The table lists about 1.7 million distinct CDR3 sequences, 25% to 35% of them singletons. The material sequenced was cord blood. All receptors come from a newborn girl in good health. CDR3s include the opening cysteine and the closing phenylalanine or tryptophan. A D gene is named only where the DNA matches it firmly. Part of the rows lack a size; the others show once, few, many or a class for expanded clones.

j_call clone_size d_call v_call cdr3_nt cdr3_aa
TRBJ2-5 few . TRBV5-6 TGTGCCAGCAGCCCTGAGACTAGTGAGACCCAGTACTTC CASSPETSETQYF
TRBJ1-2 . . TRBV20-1 TGCAGTGCTAGAGATCTCGGGTGGGGCGGGTATGGCTACACCTTC CSARDLGWGGYGYTF
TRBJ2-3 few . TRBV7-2 TGTGCCAGCAGCTTCAGGGTCCGGGGAGATACGCAGTATTTT CASSFRVRGDTQYF
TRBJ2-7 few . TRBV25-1 TGTGCCAGCAGTGATGCCACTAGAAAGTACTTC CASSDATRKYF
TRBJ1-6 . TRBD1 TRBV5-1 TGCGCCAGCAGCTTGGACAGGGGGTATTCACCCCTCCACTTT CASSLDRGYSPLHF
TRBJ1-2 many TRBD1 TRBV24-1 TGTGCCACCAGCGACAGGGGATACTATGGCTACACCTTC CATSDRGYYGYTF
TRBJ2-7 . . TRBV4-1 TGCGCCAGCAGCCCCGACCCCTTTTTTCACGAGCAGTACTTC CASSPDPFFHEQYF
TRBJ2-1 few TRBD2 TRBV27 TGTGCCAGCAGTTCTAGCGGGGGAGTCTACAATGAGCAGTTCTTC CASSSSGGVYNEQFF
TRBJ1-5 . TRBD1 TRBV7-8 TGTGCCAGCAGCTTAAGCGCCCAGGGGGGACCCCAGCATTTT CASSLSAQGGPQHF
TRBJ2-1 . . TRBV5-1 TGCGCCAGCAGCTTCGACGGGTCAACCTACAATGAGCAGTTCTTC CASSFDGSTYNEQFF
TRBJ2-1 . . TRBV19 TGTGCCAGTAGCGGGGTCCCATACAATGAGCAGTTCTTC CASSGVPYNEQFF
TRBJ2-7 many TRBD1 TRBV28 TGTGCCAGCAGTTTTAGGGACAGGGGGAACTCCTACGAGCAGTACTTC CASSFRDRGNSYEQYF
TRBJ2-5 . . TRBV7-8 TGTGCCAGCAGCTTATTGATTTGGCAGGGGGGCAAAGAGACCCAGTACTTC CASSLLIWQGGKETQYF
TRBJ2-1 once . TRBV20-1 TGCAGTGCTAGAGATTTGGGCAGTGGGGAGCAGTTCTTC CSARDLGSGEQFF
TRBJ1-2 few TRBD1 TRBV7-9 TGTGCCAGCAGCTTAGCCGGGACAGGGAACTACACCTTC CASSLAGTGNYTF
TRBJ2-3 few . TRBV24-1 TGTGCCACCAGTGATTCTGGGGTAGCAGATACGCAGTATTTT CATSDSGVADTQYF
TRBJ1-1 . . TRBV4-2 TGTGCCAGCAGCCAAGCGACAGTAAAGCACACTGAAGCTTTCTTT CASSQATVKHTEAFF
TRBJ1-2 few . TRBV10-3 TGTGCCATCAGTGAGTCGAGGCAGCATGGCTACACCTTC CAISESRQHGYTF
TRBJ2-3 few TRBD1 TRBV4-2 TGTGCCAGCAGCCAAGGGGGGACAGGGGGAGATACGCAGTATTTT CASSQGGTGGDTQYF
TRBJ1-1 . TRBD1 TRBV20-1 TGCAGTGCCAAAAAACAGGGGGGAACTGAAGCTTTCTTT CSAKKQGGTEAFF